Listed below are T cell receptor beta chains from one sample, sequenced in a study of T-cell memory formation after mild COVID-19. TCRdb fed the 5' RACE reads into MiXCR, producing one record per CDR3 protein. The data hold hundreds of thousands of distinct CDR3 sequences, with around 28% observed a single time. Sequencing was carried out using PBMCs or a T cell subset sorted from them (not recorded which). Source of these receptors: an adult woman who had mild COVID-19 (a few samples of this study predate the infection). Cell type and time point are not known. The CDR3 runs from the conserved cysteine through the conserved F or W. A D gene is named only where the DNA matches it firmly. Size is stated for part of the rows, as once, few or many counts, or as a class when the clone is expanded.

j_gene,d_gene,len,abundance,v_gene,CDR3nt,CDR3aa
TRBJ2-2,NA,14,few,TRBV12-3/TRBV12-4,TGTGCCAGCAGTTTAGAAGTACACACCGGGGAGCTGTTTTTT,CASSLEVHTGELFF
TRBJ2-7,NA,15,NA,TRBV21-1,TGTGCCAGCAGCCCACCGATGACTAGTTGCAGCGAGCAGTACTTC,CASSPPMTSCSEQYF
TRBJ1-1,TRBD1,16,NA,TRBV29-1,TGCAGCGTTGAAGATCTTAGGGCAGGGGGGGACACTGAAGCTTTCTTT,CSVEDLRAGGDTEAFF
TRBJ1-2,TRBD1,13,NA,TRBV7-9,TGTGCCAGCAGTCGACAGGGCGTCTATGGCTACACCTTC,CASSRQGVYGYTF
TRBJ2-5,TRBD1,16,few,TRBV12-3/TRBV12-4,TGTGCCAGCAGTCCCGGACAGGGTTGGGGGCAGGAGACCCAGTACTTC,CASSPGQGWGQETQYF
TRBJ1-1,NA,13,few,TRBV7-9,TGTGCCAGCAGCTTAGGAGGGATCAATATTGCTTTCTTT,CASSLGGINIAFF
TRBJ1-1,TRBD1,15,NA,TRBV6-1,TGTGCCAGCACTGACGGGACAGGGGGGAGCACTGAAGCTTTCTTT,CASTDGTGGSTEAFF
TRBJ2-2,NA,16,NA,TRBV6-2/TRBV6-3,TGTGCCAGCAGTTCTTGGGGGTCAACGAACACCGGGGAGCTGTTTTTT,CASSSWGSTNTGELFF
TRBJ1-1,TRBD1,14,NA,TRBV6-6,TGTGCCAGCAGTTACGGGACAGCTCTCACTGAAGCTTTCTTT,CASSYGTALTEAFF
TRBJ2-1,NA,16,few,TRBV7-6,TGTGCCAGCAGCTCTCATCTGGAGACCACCTACAATGAGCAGTTCTTC,CASSSHLETTYNEQFF
TRBJ1-2,TRBD1,14,few,TRBV20-1,TGCAGTGCTAGAAGAGATCCAGGGGGGTATGGCTACACCTTC,CSARRDPGGYGYTF
TRBJ2-2,NA,15,few,TRBV20-1,TGCAGTGCTCGAACCGGGGGGCGGAGCACCGGGGAGCTGTTTTTT,CSARTGGRSTGELFF